The sequence of this T cell receptor beta chain was determined in a study of blood T cell repertoires in COVID-19. Study context: There were acute and convalescent COVID-19 samples, and they came from the United States, Italy and Spain. Sample material is recorded as cDNA or gDNA derived from T cells, B-cell-depleted T cells, or PBMCs.

Study processing details: By means of reference gene primer amplification, nucleated cell counts were estimated. Sequenced by immunoSEQ multiplex PCR; TCRdb stores in-frame clones only, minus some. For V, J and clone size, that table is used; D and trimming come from the DNA. In the table there are about 190,000 clones, approximately 80% of which are singletons. The count of this clone is one. The CDR3 consists of 15 residues. V was cut by 5 bases and J by 6 bases, with 19 bases left in between. Germline loops: CDR1 SGHVS, CDR2 FQNEAQ. The chain links TRBV7-8 to TRBJ2-5; D is perhaps TRBD2 (5 bases). The source of this sequence is a human donor in a cohort sampled during active COVID-19. The sample was peripheral blood. CDR3 amino acids: CASSQRVWELQTQYF. The CDR3 DNA sequence: TGTGCCAGCAGCCAGAGGGTGTGGGAATTACAGACCCAGTACTTC.